This is a list of T cell receptor beta chains from one sample in a study of T cells in Graves' hyperthyroidism and ophthalmopathy. Using its own MiXCR run on the multiplex PCR reads, TCRdb lists one record per CDR3 protein. The sample lists hundreds of thousands of distinct CDR3 sequences, 22% seen once, with roughly 60% in the top ten. Sequencing used blood. Receptors were obtained from a man younger than 40 with Graves' ophthalmopathy. Both conserved end residues are trimmed from each CDR3.

CDR3 protein: ASSLNRGDTEAF
V gene: TRBV18

CDR3 protein: ASRAGGIYEQY
V gene: TRBV28

CDR3 protein: ASSEQARGGEY
V gene: TRBV6-4

CDR3 protein: SARGRNGKHTDTQY
V gene: TRBV20-1

CDR3 protein: ASRETGTGHGYT
V gene: TRBV27

CDR3 protein: ASRTDRDDQPQH
V gene: TRBV28

CDR3 protein: ASSLSQGAGDNEQF
V gene: TRBV27

CDR3 protein: ASSPSATHYEQY
V gene: TRBV18

CDR3 protein: SARDSGHRRGYEQY
V gene: TRBV20-1

CDR3 protein: SVARTSGSFYEQY
V gene: TRBV29-1

CDR3 protein: AWRLAGAPPDTQY
V gene: TRBV30

CDR3 protein: ASSSGGQGDLYGYT
V gene: TRBV12-3/TRBV12-4

CDR3 protein: ASSPPPRLVHYEQY
V gene: TRBV28

CDR3 protein: ASSKLAGETQY
V gene: TRBV13

CDR3 protein: ASSPGKGQPQH
V gene: TRBV5-1

CDR3 protein: ASSLNLPTDTQY
V gene: TRBV7-3

CDR3 protein: AWRRGTGNTEAF
V gene: TRBV30

CDR3 protein: ASEGLPTYNTQY
V gene: TRBV6-1

CDR3 protein: SVGGPNSGANVLT
V gene: TRBV29-1

CDR3 protein: ASSLSKGRSYEQY
V gene: TRBV27

CDR3 protein: ATSTGGNEQF
V gene: TRBV24-1

CDR3 protein: SADPMVTDTQY
V gene: TRBV20-1

CDR3 protein: ALGGGAGELF
V gene: TRBV30